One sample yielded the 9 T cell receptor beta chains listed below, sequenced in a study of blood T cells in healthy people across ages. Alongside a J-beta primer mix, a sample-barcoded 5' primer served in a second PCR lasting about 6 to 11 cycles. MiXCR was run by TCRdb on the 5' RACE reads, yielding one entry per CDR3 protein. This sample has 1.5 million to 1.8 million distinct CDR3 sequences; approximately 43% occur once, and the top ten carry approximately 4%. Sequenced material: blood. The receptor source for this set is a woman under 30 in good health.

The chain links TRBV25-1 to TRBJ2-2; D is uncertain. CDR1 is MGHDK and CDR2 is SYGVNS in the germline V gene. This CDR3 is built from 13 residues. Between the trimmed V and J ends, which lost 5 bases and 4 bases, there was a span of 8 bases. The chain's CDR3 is CASSMSGTGELFF. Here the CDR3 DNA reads TGTGCCAGCAGTATGAGTGGCACCGGGGAGCTGTTTTTT.

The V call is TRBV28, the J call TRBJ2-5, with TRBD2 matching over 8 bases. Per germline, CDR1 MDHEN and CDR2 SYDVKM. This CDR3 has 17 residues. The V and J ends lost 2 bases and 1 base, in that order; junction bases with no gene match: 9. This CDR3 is CASSLPAGDPLQETQYF. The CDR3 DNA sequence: TGTGCCAGCAGTTTACCAGCGGGAGACCCTCTCCAAGAGACCCAGTACTTC. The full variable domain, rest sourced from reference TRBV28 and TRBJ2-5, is DVKVTQSSRYLVKRTGEKVFLECVQDMDHENMFWYRQDPGLGLRLIYFSYDVKMKEKGDIPEGYSVSREKKERFSLILESASTNQTSMYLCASSLPAGDPLQETQYFGPGTRLLVL.

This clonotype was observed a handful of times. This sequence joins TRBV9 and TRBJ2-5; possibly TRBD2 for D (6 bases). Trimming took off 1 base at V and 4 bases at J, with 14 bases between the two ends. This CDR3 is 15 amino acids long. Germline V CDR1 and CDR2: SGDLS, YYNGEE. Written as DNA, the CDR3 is TGTGCCAGCAGCGTATCGGGGGTATTCGGAGAGACCCAGTACTTC. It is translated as CASSVSGVFGETQYF.

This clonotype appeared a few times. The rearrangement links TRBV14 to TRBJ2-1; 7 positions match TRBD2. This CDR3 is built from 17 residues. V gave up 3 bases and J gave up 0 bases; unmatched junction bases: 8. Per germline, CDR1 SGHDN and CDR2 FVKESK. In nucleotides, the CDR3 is TGTGCCAGCAGCCAGAATCTCGGGGGGAGCTCCTACAATGAGCAGTTCTTC. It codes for CASSQNLGGSSYNEQFF.

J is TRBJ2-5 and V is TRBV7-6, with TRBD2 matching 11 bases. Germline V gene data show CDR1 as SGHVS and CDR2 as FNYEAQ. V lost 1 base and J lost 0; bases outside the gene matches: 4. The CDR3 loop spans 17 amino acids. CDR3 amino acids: CASSLGRLAGYQETQYF. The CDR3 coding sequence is TGTGCCAGCAGCTTAGGCAGACTAGCGGGGTACCAAGAGACCCAGTACTTC.

Written as DNA, the CDR3 is TGCAGTGCTAGACCCCCCCGACTAGCGTCAGATACGCAGTATTTT. Protein sequence: CSARPPRLASDTQYF. The chain joins TRBV20-1 to TRBJ2-3, with 8 bases aligning to TRBD2. CDR1 is DFQATT and CDR2 is SNEGSKA in the germline V gene (reference sequence). V trimming: 2 bases; J trimming: 4 bases; junction bases outside the gene matches: 8. The CDR3 has 15 amino acids.

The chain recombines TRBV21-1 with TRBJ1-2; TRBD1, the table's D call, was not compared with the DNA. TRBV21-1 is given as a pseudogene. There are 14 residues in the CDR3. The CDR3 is CASSNPSGGCGYTF. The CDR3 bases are TGTGCCAGCAGCAACCCGTCAGGGGGCTGTGGCTACACCTTC.

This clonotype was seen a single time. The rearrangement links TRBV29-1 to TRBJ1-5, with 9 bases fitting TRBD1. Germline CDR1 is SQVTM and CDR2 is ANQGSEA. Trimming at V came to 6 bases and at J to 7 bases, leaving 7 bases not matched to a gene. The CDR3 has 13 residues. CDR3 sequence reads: CSVRDREGQPQHF. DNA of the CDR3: TGCAGCGTCAGGGACAGGGAAGGACAGCCCCAGCATTTT.

The CDR3 reads CASSPSQATYNEQFF. CDR3 DNA: TGTGCCAGCTCACCCAGCCAGGCAACTTACAATGAGCAGTTCTTC. The genes are TRBV18 and TRBJ2-1; D not certain. This CDR3 is built from 15 residues. Germline CDR1 is KGHSH and CDR2 is LQKENI. With 3 bases removed from V and 4 bases from J, the gap between germline ends came to 13 bases.